This TCR beta chain originates from a study of blood T cell repertoires in COVID-19. Study as a whole: Acute and convalescent COVID-19 samples came from the United States, Italy and Spain. The analysed material was cDNA or gDNA that came from T cells, B-cell-depleted T cells, or PBMCs.

V lost 1 base to trimming and J lost 0 bases; unmatched junction nucleotides: 0. The CDR3 loop spans 15 amino acids. CDR1 is SGHTA and CDR2 is FQGNSA in the germline V gene. Under the authors' procedure: Amplified reference gene primers provided the basis for estimating nucleated cell counts. The table came from immunoSEQ multiplex PCR; TCRdb's copy has only in-frame clones and leaves some out. The DNA was the basis for D and trimming; V, J and clone size are from that table. The sample holds about 24,000 clones; 75% to 90% are singletons and the top ten take roughly 29%. The chain joins TRBV7-2 to TRBJ1-3; 7 nucleotides align to TRBD1. Sequencing was performed on peripheral blood. The clonotype comes from a woman between 65 and 79 years old with active COVID-19. CDR3 residues: CASSLDRGSGNTIYF. In nucleotides, the CDR3 is TGTGCCAGCAGCTTAGACAGGGGCTCTGGAAACACCATATATTTT.